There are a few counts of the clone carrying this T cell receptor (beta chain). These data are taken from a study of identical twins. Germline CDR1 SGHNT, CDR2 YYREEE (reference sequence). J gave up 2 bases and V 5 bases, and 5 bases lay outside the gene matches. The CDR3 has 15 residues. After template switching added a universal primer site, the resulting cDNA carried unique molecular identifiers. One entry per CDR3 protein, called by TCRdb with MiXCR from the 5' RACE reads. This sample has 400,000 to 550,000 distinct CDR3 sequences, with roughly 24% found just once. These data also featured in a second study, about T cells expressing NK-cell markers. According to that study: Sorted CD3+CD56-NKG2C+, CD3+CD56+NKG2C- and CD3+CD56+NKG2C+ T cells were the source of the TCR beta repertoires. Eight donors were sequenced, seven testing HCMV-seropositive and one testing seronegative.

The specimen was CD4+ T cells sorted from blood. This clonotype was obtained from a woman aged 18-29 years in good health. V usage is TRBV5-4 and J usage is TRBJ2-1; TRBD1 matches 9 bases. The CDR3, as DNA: TGTGCCAGCAGGCAAAGGACAGGGGCCTACAATGAGCAGTTCTTC. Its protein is CASRQRTGAYNEQFF.